This T cell receptor (beta chain) stems from a study of shared clonotypes between healthy human individuals. Regarding the study as a whole: Non-shared clonotypes displayed generation probabilities falling below those of clonotypes present in all four donors. The small donor group covered limited genetic and exposure diversity.

Details on this clone: Its target is unknown.

Profiling relied on immunoSEQ multiplex PCR, and the TCRdb table lists in-frame clones only, not all of them. This sample has roughly 2.5 million clones, with just over 90% found just once. CDR3 size: 15 residues. V was pared by 5 bases and J by 0 bases, with 13 bases between. Germline values: CDR1 MGHRA, CDR2 YSYEKL. The specimen was naive CD4+ T cells sorted from blood. Noted subset: CD45RA+ positively selected. The receptor was isolated from a man aged 18 to 30 in good health. The chain employs TRBV4-1 and TRBJ1-2; no reliable D call. DNA of the CDR3: TGCGCCAGCAGCACACCCGGGCGGACTAACTATGGCTACACCTTC. This translates into CASSTPGRTNYGYTF.